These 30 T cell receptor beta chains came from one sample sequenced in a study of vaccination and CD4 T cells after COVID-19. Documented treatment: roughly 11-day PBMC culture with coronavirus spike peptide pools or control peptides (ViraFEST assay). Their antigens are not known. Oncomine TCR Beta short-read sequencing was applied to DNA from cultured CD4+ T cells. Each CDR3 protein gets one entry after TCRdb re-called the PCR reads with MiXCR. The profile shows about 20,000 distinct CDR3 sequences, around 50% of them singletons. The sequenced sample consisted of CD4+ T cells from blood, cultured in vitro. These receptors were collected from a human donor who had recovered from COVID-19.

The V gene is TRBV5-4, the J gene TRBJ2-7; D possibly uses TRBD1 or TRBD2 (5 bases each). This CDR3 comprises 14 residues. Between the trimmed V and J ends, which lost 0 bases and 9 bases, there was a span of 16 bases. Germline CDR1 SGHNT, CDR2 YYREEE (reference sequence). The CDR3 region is CASSLAGGQGAQYF. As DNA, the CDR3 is TGTGCCAGCAGCTTGGCAGGAGGTCAGGGAGCGCAGTACTTC.

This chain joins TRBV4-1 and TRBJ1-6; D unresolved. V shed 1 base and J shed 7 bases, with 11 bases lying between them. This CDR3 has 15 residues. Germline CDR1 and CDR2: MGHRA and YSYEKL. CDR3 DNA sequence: TGCGCCAGCAGCCAAGTCGGAGAACCAAATTCACCCCTCCACTTT. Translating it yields CASSQVGEPNSPLHF.

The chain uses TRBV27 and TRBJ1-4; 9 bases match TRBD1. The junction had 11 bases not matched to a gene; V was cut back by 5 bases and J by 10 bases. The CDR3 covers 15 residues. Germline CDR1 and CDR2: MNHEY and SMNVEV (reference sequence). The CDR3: CASSKNRGPLVKLFF. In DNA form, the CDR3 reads TGTGCCAGCAGTAAAAACAGGGGGCCTTTGGTAAAACTGTTTTTT.

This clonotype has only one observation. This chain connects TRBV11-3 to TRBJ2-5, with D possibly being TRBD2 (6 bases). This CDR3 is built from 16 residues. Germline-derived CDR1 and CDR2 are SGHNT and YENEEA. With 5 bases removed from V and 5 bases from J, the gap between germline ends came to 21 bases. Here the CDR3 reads CASSLSDDAGRETQYF. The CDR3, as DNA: TGTGCCAGCAGCCTTTCAGACGATGCGGGAAGGGAGACCCAGTACTTC. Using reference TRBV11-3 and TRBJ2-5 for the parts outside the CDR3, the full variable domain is EAGVVQSPRYKIIEKKQPVAFWCNPISGHNTLYWYLQNLGQGPELLIRYENEEAVDDSQLPKDRFSAERLKGVDSTLKIQPAELGDSAVYLCASSLSDDAGRETQYFGPGTRLLVL.

CDR3 residues: CASSRDTQSEQYF. The CDR3 region has the DNA TGTGCCAGCAGCAGGGACACTCAGAGCGAGCAGTACTTC. The chain carries TRBV21-1 and TRBJ2-7; the table's D call of TRBD1 was not tested on the DNA. TRBV21-1 has pseudogene status. The CDR3 is made up of 13 amino acids.

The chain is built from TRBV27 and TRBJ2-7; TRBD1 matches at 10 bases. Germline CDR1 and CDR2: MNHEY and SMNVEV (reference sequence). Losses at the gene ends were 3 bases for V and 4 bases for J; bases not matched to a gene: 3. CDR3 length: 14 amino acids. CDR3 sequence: CASSFRTGGYEQYF. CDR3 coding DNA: TGTGCCAGCAGTTTTAGGACAGGGGGGTACGAGCAGTACTTC.

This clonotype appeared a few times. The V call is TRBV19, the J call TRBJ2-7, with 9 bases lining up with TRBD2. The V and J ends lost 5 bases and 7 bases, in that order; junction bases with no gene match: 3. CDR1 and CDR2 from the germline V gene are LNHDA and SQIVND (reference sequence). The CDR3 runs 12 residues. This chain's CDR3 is CASSPLAGEQYF. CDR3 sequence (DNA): TGTGCCAGTAGTCCCCTAGCGGGAGAGCAGTACTTC. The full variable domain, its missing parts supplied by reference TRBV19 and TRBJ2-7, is DGGITQSPKYLFRKEGQNVTLSCEQNLNHDAMYWYRQDPGQGLRLIYYSQIVNDFQKGDIAEGYSVSREKKESFPLTVTSAQKNPTAFYLCASSPLAGEQYFGPGTRLTVT.

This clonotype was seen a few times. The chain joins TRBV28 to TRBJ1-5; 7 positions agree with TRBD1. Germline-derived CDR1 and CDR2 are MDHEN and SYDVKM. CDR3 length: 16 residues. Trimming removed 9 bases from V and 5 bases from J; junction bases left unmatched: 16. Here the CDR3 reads CASSPRGRGTDQPQHF. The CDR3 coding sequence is TGTGCCAGTAGTCCCCGCGGCAGGGGGACGGATCAGCCCCAGCATTTT.

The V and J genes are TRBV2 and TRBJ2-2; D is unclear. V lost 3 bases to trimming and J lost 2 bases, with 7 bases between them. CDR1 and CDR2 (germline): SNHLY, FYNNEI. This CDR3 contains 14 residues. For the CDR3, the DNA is TGTGCCAGCAGTGACCGACAAAACACCGGGGAGCTGTTTTTT. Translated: CASSDRQNTGELFF.

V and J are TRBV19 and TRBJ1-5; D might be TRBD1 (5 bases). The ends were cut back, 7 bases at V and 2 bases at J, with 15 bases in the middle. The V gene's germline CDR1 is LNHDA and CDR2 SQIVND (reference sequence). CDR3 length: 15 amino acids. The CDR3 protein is CASTPIDSRNQPQHF. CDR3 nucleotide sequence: TGTGCCAGTACCCCAATCGACAGTCGCAATCAGCCCCAGCATTTT. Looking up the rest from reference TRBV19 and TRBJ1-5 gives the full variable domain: DGGITQSPKYLFRKEGQNVTLSCEQNLNHDAMYWYRQDPGQGLRLIYYSQIVNDFQKGDIAEGYSVSREKKESFPLTVTSAQKNPTAFYLCASTPIDSRNQPQHFGDGTRLSIL.

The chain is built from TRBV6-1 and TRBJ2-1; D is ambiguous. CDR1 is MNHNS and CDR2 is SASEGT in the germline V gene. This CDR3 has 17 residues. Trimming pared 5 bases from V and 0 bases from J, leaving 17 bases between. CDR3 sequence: CASSPRPKASSYNEQFF. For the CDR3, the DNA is TGTGCCAGCAGTCCGCGACCAAAAGCGAGCTCCTACAATGAGCAGTTCTTC.

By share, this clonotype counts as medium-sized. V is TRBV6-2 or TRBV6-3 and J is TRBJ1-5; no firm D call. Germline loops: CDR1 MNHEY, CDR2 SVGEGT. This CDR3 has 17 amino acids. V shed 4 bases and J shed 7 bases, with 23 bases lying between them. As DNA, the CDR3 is TGTGCCAGCAGTTCCCCATATCGCTACACCCCAGAACAGCCCCAGCATTTT. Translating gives CASSSPYRYTPEQPQHF.

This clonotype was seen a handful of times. CDR3 nucleotide sequence: TGCAGTGCTAGTGCAGCCATGACCACTGGCTATGGCTACACCTTC. Amino acid sequence: CSASAAMTTGYGYTF. The chain links TRBV20-1 to TRBJ1-2; no reliable D call. The CDR3 is 15 amino acids. V dropped 3 bases and J dropped 4 bases, with 18 bases sitting between them. CDR1 is DFQATT, CDR2 SNEGSKA, per germline (reference sequence).

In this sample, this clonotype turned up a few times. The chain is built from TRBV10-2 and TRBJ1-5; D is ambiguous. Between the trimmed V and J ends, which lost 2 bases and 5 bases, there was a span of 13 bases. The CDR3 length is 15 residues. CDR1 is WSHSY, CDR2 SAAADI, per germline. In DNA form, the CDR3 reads TGCGCCAGCAGTGAGGCTCTTGGAGAGTATCAGCCCCAGCATTTT. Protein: CASSEALGEYQPQHF.

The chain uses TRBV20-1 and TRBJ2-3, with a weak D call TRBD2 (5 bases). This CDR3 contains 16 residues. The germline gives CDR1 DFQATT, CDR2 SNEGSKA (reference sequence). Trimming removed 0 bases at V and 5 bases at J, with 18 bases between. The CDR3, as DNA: TGCAGTGCTAGAGATAAGACGGCCACCCGGGGAGATACGCAGTATTTT. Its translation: CSARDKTATRGDTQYF.

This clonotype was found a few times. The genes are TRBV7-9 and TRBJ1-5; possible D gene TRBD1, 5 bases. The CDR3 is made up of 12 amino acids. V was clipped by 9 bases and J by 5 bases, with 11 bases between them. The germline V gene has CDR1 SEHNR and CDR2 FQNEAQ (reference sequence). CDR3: CARGGGYQPQHF. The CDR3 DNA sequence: TGTGCCAGAGGCGGGGGATATCAGCCCCAGCATTTT.

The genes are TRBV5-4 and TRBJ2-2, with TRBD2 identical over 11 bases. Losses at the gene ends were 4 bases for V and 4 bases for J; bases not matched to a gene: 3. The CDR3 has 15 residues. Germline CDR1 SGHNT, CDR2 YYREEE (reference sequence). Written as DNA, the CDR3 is TGTGCCAGCAGCCCGGGACTAGCGGTCACCGGGGAGCTGTTTTTT. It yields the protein CASSPGLAVTGELFF. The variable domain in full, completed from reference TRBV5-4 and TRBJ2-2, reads ETGVTQSPTHLIKTRGQQVTLRCSSQSGHNTVSWYQQALGQGPQFIFQYYREEENGRGNFPPRFSGLQFPNYSSELNVNALELDDSALYLCASSPGLAVTGELFFGEGSRLTVL.

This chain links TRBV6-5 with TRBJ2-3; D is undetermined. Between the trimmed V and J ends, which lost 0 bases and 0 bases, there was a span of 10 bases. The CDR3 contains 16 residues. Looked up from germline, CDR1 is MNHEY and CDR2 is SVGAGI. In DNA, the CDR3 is TGTGCCAGCAGTTACTCCCGTGGAATTAGCACAGATACGCAGTATTTT. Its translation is CASSYSRGISTDTQYF.

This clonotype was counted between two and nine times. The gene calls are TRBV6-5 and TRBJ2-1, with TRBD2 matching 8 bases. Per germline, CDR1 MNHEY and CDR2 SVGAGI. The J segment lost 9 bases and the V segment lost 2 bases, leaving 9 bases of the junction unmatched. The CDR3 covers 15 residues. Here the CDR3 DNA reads TGTGCCAGCAGTTACAGGACTAGCCGGAGGGGTGAGCAGTTCTTC. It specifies CASSYRTSRRGEQFF.

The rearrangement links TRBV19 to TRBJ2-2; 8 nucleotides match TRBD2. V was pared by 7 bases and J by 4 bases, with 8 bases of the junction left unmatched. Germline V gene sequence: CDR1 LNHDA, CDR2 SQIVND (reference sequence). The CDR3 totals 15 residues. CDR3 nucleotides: TGTGCCAGTATACCGAATAGCGGGGCCACCGGGGAGCTGTTTTTT. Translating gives CASIPNSGATGELFF.

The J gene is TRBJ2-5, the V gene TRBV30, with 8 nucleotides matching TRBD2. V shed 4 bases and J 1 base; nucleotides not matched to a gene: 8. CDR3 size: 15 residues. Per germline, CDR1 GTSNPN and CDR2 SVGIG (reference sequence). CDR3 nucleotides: TGTGCCTGGACGGGGGGGCGGAGTTTCCAAGAGACCCAGTACTTC. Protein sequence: CAWTGGRSFQETQYF.

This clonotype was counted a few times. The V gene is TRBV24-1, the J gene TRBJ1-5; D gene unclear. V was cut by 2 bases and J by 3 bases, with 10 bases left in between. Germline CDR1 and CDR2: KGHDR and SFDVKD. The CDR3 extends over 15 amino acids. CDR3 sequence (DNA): TGTGCCACCAGTGATTCTAGGGTTAACAATCAGCCCCAGCATTTT. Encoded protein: CATSDSRVNNQPQHF.

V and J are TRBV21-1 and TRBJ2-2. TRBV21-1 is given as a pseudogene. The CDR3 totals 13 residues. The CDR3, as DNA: TGTGCCAGCAGCAAAGTTTGTCCCGGGGAGCTGTTTTTT. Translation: CASSKVCPGELFF.

The CDR3 loop is CASSLQGATDTQYF. CDR3 in DNA: TGTGCCAGCAGCTTACAGGGGGCAACAGATACGCAGTATTTT. This sequence joins TRBV7-8 and TRBJ2-3; 8 bases align to TRBD1. V lost 2 bases and J lost 3; bases outside the gene matches: 1. CDR1 SGHVS and CDR2 FQNEAQ come from the germline V gene. The CDR3 extends over 14 amino acids.

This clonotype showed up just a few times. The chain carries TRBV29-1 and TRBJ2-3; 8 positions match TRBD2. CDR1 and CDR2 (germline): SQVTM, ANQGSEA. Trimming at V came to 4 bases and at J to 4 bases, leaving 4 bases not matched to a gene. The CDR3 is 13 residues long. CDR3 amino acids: CSVVLAGSDTQYF. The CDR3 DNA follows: TGCAGCGTTGTTTTAGCGGGATCAGATACGCAGTATTTT.

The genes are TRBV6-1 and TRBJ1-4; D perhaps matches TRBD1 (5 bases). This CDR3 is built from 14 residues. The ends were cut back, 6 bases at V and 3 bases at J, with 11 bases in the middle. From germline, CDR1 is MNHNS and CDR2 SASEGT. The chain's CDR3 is CASRRGQANEKLFF. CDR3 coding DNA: TGTGCCAGCAGGAGGGGCCAGGCTAATGAAAAACTGTTTTTT.

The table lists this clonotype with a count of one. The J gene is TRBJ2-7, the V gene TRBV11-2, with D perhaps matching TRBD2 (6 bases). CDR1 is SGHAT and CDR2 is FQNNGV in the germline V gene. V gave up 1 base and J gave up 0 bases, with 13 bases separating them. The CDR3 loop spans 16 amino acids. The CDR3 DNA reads TGTGCCAGCAGCTTAGGGCGCGGGACTGCCTCCTACGAGCAGTACTTC. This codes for CASSLGRGTASYEQYF.

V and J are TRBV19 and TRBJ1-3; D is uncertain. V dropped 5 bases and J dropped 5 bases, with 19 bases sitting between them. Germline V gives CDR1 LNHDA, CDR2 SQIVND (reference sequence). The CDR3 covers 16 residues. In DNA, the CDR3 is TGTGCCAGTAGTGGTATTCGCGGGGTAACAAGAAACACCATATATTTT. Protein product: CASSGIRGVTRNTIYF.

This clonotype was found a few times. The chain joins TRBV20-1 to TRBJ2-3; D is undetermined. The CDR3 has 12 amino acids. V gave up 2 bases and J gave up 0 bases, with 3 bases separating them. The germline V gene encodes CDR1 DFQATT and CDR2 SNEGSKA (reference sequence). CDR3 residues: CSARTSTDTQYF. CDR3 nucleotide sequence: TGCAGTGCTAGAACTAGCACAGATACGCAGTATTTT.

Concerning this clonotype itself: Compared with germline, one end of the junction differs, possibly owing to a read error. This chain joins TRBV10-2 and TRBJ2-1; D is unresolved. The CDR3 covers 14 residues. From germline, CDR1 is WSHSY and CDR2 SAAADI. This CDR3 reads CASSDRGVYNEQFF. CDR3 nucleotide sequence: TGCGCCAGCAGTGACCGCGGAGTCTACAATGAGCAGTTCTTT.